Listed below are T cell receptor beta chains from one sample, sequenced in a study of naive and memory T cell subsets. A single record per CDR3 protein comes from TCRdb applying MiXCR to the 5' RACE reads. Of about 48,000 distinct CDR3 sequences in the sample, about 4.8% are singletons; the top ten hold 0.75% to 0.9%. Receptor source: a female donor in good health. Both conserved end residues are part of each CDR3. A D gene is named only where the DNA matches it firmly. Clone sizes are given selectively: once, few, many, or a class where the clone is expanded.

j_call | v_call | clone_size | d_call | cdr3_aa | cdr3_nt
TRBJ2-1 | TRBV27 | . | TRBD2 | CASSAPGLASNEQFF | TGTGCCAGCAGTGCACCGGGACTAGCAAGTAATGAGCAGTTCTTC
TRBJ2-1 | TRBV29-1 | few | . | CSVAVLSYNEQFF | TGCAGCGTTGCGGTCCTCTCCTACAATGAGCAGTTCTTC
TRBJ2-3 | TRBV6-1 | many | TRBD2 | CASSEKGGRARDTQYF | TGTGCCAGCAGTGAAAAGGGCGGGAGGGCTAGAGATACGCAGTATTTT
TRBJ2-7 | TRBV29-1 | many | TRBD1 | CSVSRGTGGNEQYF | TGCAGCGTGAGTAGGGGGACAGGGGGCAACGAGCAGTACTTC
TRBJ2-3 | TRBV20-1 | . | TRBD2 | CSARGTSACTDTQYF | TGCAGTGCTAGGGGGACTAGCGCTTGTACAGATACGCAGTATTTT
TRBJ1-4 | TRBV20-1 | many | . | CSASDMGGEEKLFF | TGCAGTGCCAGCGACATGGGGGGAGAAGAAAAACTGTTTTTT
TRBJ2-1 | TRBV10-3 | many | TRBD1 | CAIKVAKGQGINEQFF | TGTGCCATCAAGGTGGCTAAGGGACAGGGTATCAATGAGCAGTTCTTC
TRBJ2-1 | TRBV19 | many | . | CAARNGVFEQFF | TGTGCCGCCAGGAATGGTGTGTTTGAGCAGTTCTTC
TRBJ2-3 | TRBV28 | many | TRBD2 | CASSPTSGRTDTQYF | TGTGCCAGCAGTCCTACTAGCGGGAGAACAGATACGCAGTATTTT
TRBJ2-2 | TRBV6-4 | many | TRBD2 | CASSEAGGPGELFF | TGTGCCAGCAGTGAAGCGGGAGGGCCCGGGGAGCTGTTTTTT
TRBJ2-1 | TRBV6-4 | few | TRBD1 | CASSYSGTGGNEQFF | TGTGCCAGCAGTTACTCCGGGACAGGGGGGAATGAGCAGTTCTTC
TRBJ2-7 | TRBV27 | many | . | CASSMTPYEQYF | TGTGCCAGCAGCATGACACCGTACGAGCAGTACTTC
TRBJ2-7 | TRBV27 | many | TRBD1 | CASSPGTGWNEQYF | TGTGCCAGCAGCCCAGGGACAGGGTGGAACGAGCAGTACTTC
TRBJ2-7 | TRBV6-5 | many | . | CASSRGGGGQYF | TGTGCCAGCTCAAGGGGAGGTGGTGGGCAGTACTTC
TRBJ1-1 | TRBV10-3 | many | . | CATRGAVNTEAFF | TGTGCCACCCGGGGAGCGGTGAACACTGAAGCTTTCTTT
TRBJ1-2 | TRBV3-1 | many | TRBD1 | CASSHYRGDGYTF | TGTGCCAGCAGTCACTACAGGGGAGATGGCTACACCTTC
TRBJ1-4 | TRBV20-1 | many | TRBD1 | CSAQPQTGANEKLFF | TGCAGTGCCCAGCCCCAGACAGGGGCTAATGAAAAACTGTTTTTT
TRBJ2-7 | TRBV3-1 | many | . | CASSQRGLSDEQYF | TGTGCCAGCAGCCAACGGGGGCTCTCAGACGAGCAGTACTTC
TRBJ2-5 | TRBV20-1 | many | TRBD2 | CSAPLAGEETQYF | TGCAGTGCTCCCTTAGCGGGAGAAGAGACCCAGTACTTC
TRBJ1-1 | TRBV20-1 | many | TRBD1 | CSARRVTGPAFF | TGCAGTGCTAGGCGAGTGACAGGGCCAGCTTTCTTT
TRBJ1-5 | TRBV28 | many | . | CASSLIGDQPQHF | TGTGCCAGCAGTTTGATCGGAGATCAGCCCCAGCATTTT
TRBJ1-5 | TRBV5-1 | many | . | CASSLGGGQPQHF | TGCGCCAGCAGCTTGGGTGGCGGTCAGCCCCAGCATTTT
TRBJ1-2 | TRBV28 | . | . | CASTPMDGDTF | TGTGCCAGCACCCCTATGGATGGCGACACCTTC
TRBJ1-2 | TRBV28 | . | . | CASSLCTGGYTF | TGTGCCAGCAGTTTATGTACAGGCGGCTACACCTTC
TRBJ1-1 | TRBV7-9 | many | . | CASSFSGTPTSTEAFF | TGTGCCAGCAGCTTCAGTGGGACACCCACCTCCACTGAAGCTTTCTTT
TRBJ2-1 | TRBV5-1 | . | . | CASSRRLNAEPFNEQFF | TGCGCCAGCAGCCGTCGACTAAATGCAGAACCATTCAATGAGCAGTTCTTC
TRBJ2-7 | TRBV14 | many | . | CASSQDRRAEQYF | TGTGCCAGCAGCCAAGATCGCAGGGCCGAGCAGTACTTC
TRBJ2-7 | TRBV5-6 | many | TRBD1 | CASSLVGTGGSEQYF | TGTGCCAGCAGCTTGGTAGGGACAGGGGGCTCCGAGCAGTACTTC
TRBJ2-5 | TRBV29-1 | many | . | CSGILYQETQYF | TGCAGCGGGATACTGTACCAAGAGACCCAGTACTTC